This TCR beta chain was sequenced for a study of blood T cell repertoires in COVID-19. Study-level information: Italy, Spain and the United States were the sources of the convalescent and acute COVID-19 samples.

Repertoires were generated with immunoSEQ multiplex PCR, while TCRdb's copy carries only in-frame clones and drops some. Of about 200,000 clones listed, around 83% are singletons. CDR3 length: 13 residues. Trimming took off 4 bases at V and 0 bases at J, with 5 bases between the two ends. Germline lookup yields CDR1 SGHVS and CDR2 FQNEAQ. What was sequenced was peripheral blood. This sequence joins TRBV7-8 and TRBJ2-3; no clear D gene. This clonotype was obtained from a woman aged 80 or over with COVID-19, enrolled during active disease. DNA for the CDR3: TGTGCCAGCAGCTCCCTCAGCACAGATACGCAGTATTTT. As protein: CASSSLSTDTQYF.